The 25 T cell receptor beta chains below come from one sample, sequenced in a study of T cells in Graves' hyperthyroidism and ophthalmopathy. RNA transcripts were the template for amplifying TCR beta CDR3 regions. The TCR CDR3 first-round RT-PCR relied on the HTBI primer set. Each CDR3 protein gets one entry after TCRdb re-called the multiplex PCR reads with MiXCR. The sample holds roughly 330,000 distinct CDR3 sequences, 16% seen once. The sample taken for sequencing was blood. All receptors derive from a man aged 25-45 years with Graves' hyperthyroidism.

This clonotype was counted at least ten times. At one of its ends the junction is not consistent with the germline gene, which may arise from a read error. This rearrangement joins TRBV5-1 to TRBJ2-7; the match to TRBD1 covers 9 bases. The germline V gene encodes CDR1 SGHRS and CDR2 YFSETQ. This CDR3 region has 14 residues. The CDR3 region has the DNA TGCGCCAGCAGTTTGGACAGGGGATTGGACGAGCAGTACTTC. As protein: CASSLDRGLDEQYF.

Note on this clonotype: A much bigger clone sits one base away, suggesting this may be a read error. J is TRBJ2-6 and V is TRBV7-2; D is unclear. Germline V lookup: CDR1 SGHTA, CDR2 FQGNSA. The CDR3 totals 13 residues. The CDR3 bases are TGTGCCGGCAGCTTATTTGGGGCCAACGTCCTGACTTTC. As protein: CAGSLFGANVLTF.

At least ten counts were recorded for this clonotype. The chain couples TRBV11-2 to TRBJ2-1; 7 bases fit TRBD2. J lost 8 bases, V lost 5 bases, and 12 bases had no gene match. This CDR3 region has 15 residues. Looked up from germline, CDR1 is SGHAT and CDR2 is FQNNGV. DNA of the CDR3: TGTGCCAGCAGCGGCGGGAGACGATCGGTCGATGAGCAGTTCTTC. It is translated as CASSGGRRSVDEQFF.

J is TRBJ2-2 and V is TRBV30; D is unresolved. CDR1 is GTSNPN, CDR2 SVGIG, per germline (reference sequence). There are 13 residues in the CDR3. The CDR3 here is CAFSVANTGELFF. CDR3 sequence (DNA): TGTGCTTTTTCGGTAGCGAACACCGGGGAGCTGTTTTTT.

CDR3 amino acids: CASSVGTGTEWSTDTQYF. DNA of the CDR3: TGTGCCAGCAGCGTCGGGACAGGGACTGAATGGAGCACAGATACGCAGTATTTT. The chain has TRBV11-2 and TRBJ2-3, with 9 bases lining up with TRBD1. The CDR3 covers 18 residues. CDR1 and CDR2 (germline): SGHAT, FQNNGV. V lost 5 bases, J lost 0 bases, and 12 bases stayed unmatched.

This clonotype was seen ten or more times. The gene calls are TRBV13 and TRBJ2-1, with D hard to call. V lost 4 bases and J lost 8, with 18 bases in between. This CDR3 has 15 amino acids. Germline CDR1 is PRHDT and CDR2 is FYEKMQ (reference sequence). The CDR3 region is CASSSQPGRIHEQFF. The CDR3 nucleotides read TGTGCCAGCAGCTCCCAGCCAGGCAGAATCCATGAGCAGTTCTTC.

The table lists this clonotype with many counts. V is TRBV6-5 and J is TRBJ2-7, with D possibly matching TRBD2 (6 bases). Germline CDR1 MNHEY, CDR2 SVGAGI. Trimming pared 0 bases from V and 4 bases from J, leaving 19 bases between. The CDR3 is made up of 17 amino acids. In DNA, the CDR3 is TGTGCCAGCAGTTACTCCACCCCCGGACTAACCCGATACGAGCAGTACTTC. It translates to CASSYSTPGLTRYEQYF.

This clonotype has a count of ten or more. CDR3 loop: CAWSEHGTARKRYSYEQYF. Written as DNA, the CDR3 is TGTGCCTGGAGTGAACATGGGACAGCGCGAAAACGATACTCCTACGAGCAGTACTTC. V usage is TRBV30 and J usage is TRBJ2-7; 7 bases line up with TRBD1. Trimming removed 1 base from V and 0 bases from J; junction bases left unmatched: 18. CDR3 size: 19 residues. Germline CDR1 and CDR2: GTSNPN and SVGIG (reference sequence).

This clonotype has at least ten counts. The CDR3 bases are TGTGCCTGGAGTTCTCCTCGGACGAGCGGCTACACCTTC. As protein: CAWSSPRTSGYTF. The rearrangement links TRBV30 to TRBJ1-2; no definite D call. V lost 2 bases and J lost 8, with 15 bases in between. This CDR3 is built from 13 residues. Germline CDR1 is GTSNPN and CDR2 is SVGIG (reference sequence).

This clonotype has at least ten counts. This chain links TRBV18 with TRBJ2-7; perhaps TRBD1 as D (6 bases). The CDR3 covers 15 residues. Trimming pared 0 bases from V and 6 bases from J, leaving 15 bases between. Per germline, CDR1 KGHSH and CDR2 LQKENI. CDR3 sequence (DNA): TGTGCCAGCTCACCACCGGGGAACAGGGCCGGCGAGCAGTACTTC. Translated: CASSPPGNRAGEQYF.

This clonotype was recorded at least ten times. This rearrangement joins TRBV20-1 to TRBJ2-5; TRBD2 agrees at 9 bases. Germline V gene sequence: CDR1 DFQATT, CDR2 SNEGSKA (reference sequence). The CDR3 totals 16 residues. After removal of 6 bases from V and 2 bases from J, the junction contained 13 bases not matched to a gene. The chain's CDR3 is CSASGVASGTQETQYF. CDR3 sequence (DNA): TGCAGTGCAAGTGGGGTGGCTAGCGGGACTCAAGAGACCCAGTACTTC.

The gene calls are TRBV12-5 and TRBJ2-6; 10 nucleotides match TRBD2. CDR3 length equals 21 residues. CDR1 and CDR2 (germline): LGHNT, FRNRAP. The V segment lost 4 bases and the J segment 0 bases; nucleotides outside the gene matches: 15. CDR3 DNA sequence: TGTGCTAGTGGTTGGTACGGACCACTAGCGGGATTTCCCTCTGGGGCCAACGTCCTGACTTTC. This translates into CASGWYGPLAGFPSGANVLTF.

This clonotype was seen more than once but under ten times. The rearrangement joins TRBV18 to TRBJ2-2; 9 nucleotides agree with TRBD2. V trimming: 2 bases; J trimming: 5 bases; junction bases outside the gene matches: 9. Germline V gene data show CDR1 as KGHSH and CDR2 as LQKENI. This CDR3 region has 17 residues. Here the CDR3 reads CASSPTVSGRITGELFF. CDR3 nucleotides: TGTGCCAGCTCACCAACGGTTAGCGGGAGAATAACCGGGGAGCTGTTTTTT.

The table lists this clonotype with many counts. The chain's CDR3 is CATSDSVGYGYTF. CDR3 nucleotide sequence: TGTGCCACCAGTGATTCGGTCGGCTATGGCTACACCTTC. This chain links TRBV24-1 with TRBJ1-2; D is ambiguous. V gave up 2 bases and J gave up 4 bases, with 7 bases separating them. The CDR3 is made up of 13 amino acids. Germline lookup yields CDR1 KGHDR and CDR2 SFDVKD.

The table lists this clonotype with many counts. The V and J genes are TRBV12-3 or TRBV12-4 and TRBJ2-3, with 8 bases matching TRBD1. V shed 5 bases and J 2 bases; nucleotides not matched to a gene: 9. The CDR3 consists of 16 residues. The DNA of the CDR3 is TGTGCCAGCAGTGACCTTGGACAGGGCATCACAGATACGCAGTATTTT. As protein: CASSDLGQGITDTQYF.

This clonotype has a count of ten or more. This rearrangement joins TRBV10-3 to TRBJ2-1, with 8 bases that match TRBD2. This CDR3 region has 16 residues. The V gene's germline CDR1 is ENHRY and CDR2 SYGVKD. The J segment lost 2 bases and the V segment lost 3 bases, leaving 6 bases of the junction unmatched. The CDR3 DNA follows: TGTGCCATCAGTGAAGCGGGGGACGGGCCCTACAATGAGCAGTTCTTC. Translating gives CAISEAGDGPYNEQFF.

This rearrangement joins TRBV11-2 to TRBJ2-7, with 9 bases lining up with TRBD2. Looked up from germline, CDR1 is SGHAT and CDR2 is FQNNGV. With V trimmed by 4 bases and J by 5 bases, 9 bases remained unmatched. The CDR3 runs to 15 residues. CDR3 in DNA: TGTGCCAGCAGCTCCCTAGCGGGAAATCCCCACGAGCAGTACTTC. As protein: CASSSLAGNPHEQYF. The complete variable domain, with remaining parts taken from reference TRBV11-2 and TRBJ2-7, reads EAGVAQSPRYKIIEKRQSVAFWCNPISGHATLYWYQQILGQGPKLLIQFQNNGVVDDSQLPKDRFSAERLKGVDSTLKIQPAKLEDSAVYLCASSSLAGNPHEQYFGPGTRLTVT.

This clonotype was recorded many times. This chain links TRBV10-3 with TRBJ2-5; a possible D gene is TRBD2 (6 bases). The length of the CDR3 is 13 residues. Germline lookup yields CDR1 ENHRY and CDR2 SYGVKD. The V end lost 6 bases, the J end lost 4 bases, and 12 bases lay between the germline ends. The CDR3 spells CAIREEGGETQYF. The DNA for the CDR3 is TGTGCCATCAGGGAGGAGGGAGGAGAGACCCAGTACTTC.

Ten or more counts support this clonotype. The rearrangement links TRBV11-2 to TRBJ2-1, with 7 bases aligning to TRBD2. With 1 base clipped from V and 0 bases from J, the junction kept 15 bases outside the gene matches. Germline V gene sequence: CDR1 SGHAT, CDR2 FQNNGV. CDR3 size: 20 residues. The CDR3 nucleotides are TGTGCCAGCAGCTTAGCTCCTAGCGGCCGCATTGCGGGCTCCTACAATGAGCAGTTCTTC. Amino acids: CASSLAPSGRIAGSYNEQFF.

The V call is TRBV7-9, the J call TRBJ2-7; D is perhaps TRBD2 (6 bases). The CDR3 consists of 13 residues. V was pared by 1 base and J by 12 bases, with 16 bases between. Germline assignment: CDR1 SEHNR and CDR2 FQNEAQ (reference sequence). The CDR3 nucleotides read TGTGCCAGCAGCTTAGGGGGAGGCAGCAGCACGTACTTC. Its protein is CASSLGGGSSTYF.

The chain joins TRBV28 to TRBJ2-6; the D call may be TRBD1 or TRBD2 (5 bases each). The CDR3 runs to 16 residues. Trimming stripped 8 bases from V and 3 bases from J, with 17 bases between. Germline V gene data show CDR1 as MDHEN and CDR2 as SYDVKM. The CDR3 DNA sequence: TGTGCCAGCGAACTAGGTTCTGGGGGTGGGGCCAACGTCCTGACTTTC. Translating gives CASELGSGGGANVLTF.

In this sample, this clonotype turned up many times. This rearrangement joins TRBV7-2 to TRBJ2-3; D tentatively reads TRBD1 or TRBD2 (5 bases each). The ends were cut back, 3 bases at V and 2 bases at J, with 9 bases in the middle. CDR1 SGHTA and CDR2 FQGNSA come from the germline V gene. The CDR3 totals 14 residues. CDR3 nucleotide sequence: TGTGCCAGCAGCTTCCGGGGCACCACAGATACGCAGTATTTT. It encodes CASSFRGTTDTQYF.

The chain employs TRBV19 and TRBJ1-5; D not certain. The CDR3 length is 13 residues. V lost 9 bases and J 1 base, leaving 10 bases between the germline ends. Germline values: CDR1 LNHDA, CDR2 SQIVND (reference sequence). The CDR3 loop is CASGGQSNQPQHF. The DNA of the CDR3 is TGTGCCAGCGGAGGGCAGAGCAATCAGCCCCAGCATTTT.

This clonotype was seen a few times. The chain carries TRBV10-2 and TRBJ2-7; 12 nucleotides match TRBD2. Germline values: CDR1 WSHSY, CDR2 SAAADI. The CDR3 has 17 residues. Losses at the gene ends were 0 bases for V and 7 bases for J; bases not matched to a gene: 10. CDR3 bases: TGCGCCAGCAGTGAGTCGGGGCTAGCGGGAGGGCCCGGTGAGCAGTACTTC. The encoded protein is CASSESGLAGGPGEQYF.

Comment on this clonotype: Since a much larger clone is just one base distant, this may be a read error. The chain is built from TRBV4-1 and TRBJ2-3, with TRBD2 identical over 14 bases. CDR1 is MGHRA and CDR2 is YSYEKL in the germline V gene. CDR3 length equals 17 residues. The J segment lost 6 bases and the V segment lost 0 bases, leaving 5 bases of the junction unmatched. The chain's CDR3 is CASSQDDGLAGGDTQYF. The CDR3 nucleotides are TGCGCCAGCAGCCAAGATGACGGACTAGCGGGAGGTGATACGCAGTATTTT.